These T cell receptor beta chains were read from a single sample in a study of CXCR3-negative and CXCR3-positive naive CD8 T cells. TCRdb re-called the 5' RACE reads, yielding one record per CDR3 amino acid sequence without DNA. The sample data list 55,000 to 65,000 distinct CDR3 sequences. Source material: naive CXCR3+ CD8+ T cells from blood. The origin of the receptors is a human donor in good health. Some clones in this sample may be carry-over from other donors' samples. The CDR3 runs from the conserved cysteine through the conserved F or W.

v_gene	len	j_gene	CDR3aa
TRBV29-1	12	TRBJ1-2	CSVEGRSPGYTF
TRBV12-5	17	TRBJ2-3	CASGLVRVGGMTDTQYF
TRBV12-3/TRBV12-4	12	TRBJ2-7	CASRTGAYEQYF
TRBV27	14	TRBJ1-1	CASSSQIGLGEAFF
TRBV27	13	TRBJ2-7	CASSLGVTYEQYF
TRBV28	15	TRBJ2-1	CASSSVIGYYNEQFF
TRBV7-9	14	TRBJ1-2	CASSLNPNLYGYTF
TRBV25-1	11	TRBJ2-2	CASSEFGELFF
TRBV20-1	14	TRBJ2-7	CSAHGTGGTYEQYF
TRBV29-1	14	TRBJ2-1	CSVGRESSYNEQFF
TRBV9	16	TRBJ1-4	CASSVGQGATNEKLFF
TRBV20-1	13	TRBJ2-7	CSARQEGYHEQYF
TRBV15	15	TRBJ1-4	CATSSWVAGNEKLFF
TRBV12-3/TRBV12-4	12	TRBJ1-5	CASSLDNQPQHF
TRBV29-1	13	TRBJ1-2	CSVSPGATYGYTF
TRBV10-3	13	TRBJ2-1	CAILPTEGNEQFF
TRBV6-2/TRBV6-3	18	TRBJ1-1	CASNHMRTYLDLNTEAFF
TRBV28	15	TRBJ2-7	CASSTRLGATYEQYF
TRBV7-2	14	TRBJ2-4	CASSSAGGPRIQYF
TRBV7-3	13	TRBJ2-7	CARAGTELYEQYF
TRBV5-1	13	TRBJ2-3	CASSFLTADTQYF
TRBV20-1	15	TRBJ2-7	CSARDFGDATYEQYF
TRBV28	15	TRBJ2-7	CASIYGDRGFYEQYF
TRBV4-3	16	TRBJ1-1	CASSPGTGELDTEAFF
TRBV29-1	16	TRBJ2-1	CSVLPPLAGSYNEQFF
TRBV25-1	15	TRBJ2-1	CASRDLAGPVNEQFF
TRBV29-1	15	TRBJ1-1	CSVEVLDSVFGEAFF
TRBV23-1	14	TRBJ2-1	CASSQSGLDDEQFF
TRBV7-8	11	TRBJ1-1	CAWVENTEAFF
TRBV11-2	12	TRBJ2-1	CASSYQMDEQFF
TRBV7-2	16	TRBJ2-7	CASSLSTGEVAYEQYF
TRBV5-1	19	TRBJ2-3	CASSLPQGWTSGDPDTQYF
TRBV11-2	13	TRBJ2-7	CASSPGQVDEQYF
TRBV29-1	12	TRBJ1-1	CSVGDMNTEAFF
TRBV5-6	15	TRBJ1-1	CASSPPGTENTEAFF
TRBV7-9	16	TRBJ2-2	CASSPTGGWNTGELFF
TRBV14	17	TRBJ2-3	CASSQDLGGPRADTQYF
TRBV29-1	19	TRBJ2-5	CSVDGGAGFPSRLQETQYF
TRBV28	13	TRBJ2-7	CASSVGRVYEQYF
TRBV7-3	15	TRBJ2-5	CASSSPGQGQETQYF
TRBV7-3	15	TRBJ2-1	CASSLTGQGFHEQFF
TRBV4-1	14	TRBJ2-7	CASSQGQGSYEQYF
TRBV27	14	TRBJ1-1	CASSHQGAGTEAFF
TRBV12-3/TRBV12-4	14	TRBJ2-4	CASSFVSTKNIQYF
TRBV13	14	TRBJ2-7	CASSSRVSSYEQYF